This TCR beta chain comes out of a study of Ad26.COV2.S vaccination and SARS-CoV-2 variants. This CDR3 has 12 residues. The V end lost 7 bases, the J end lost 6 bases, and 11 bases lay between the germline ends. The protocol was immunoSEQ multiplex PCR, while the TCRdb copy is restricted to in-frame clones and leaves out a portion. The table records some 350,000 clones, 70% to 90% of them present only once. Documented treatment: about 20 received Ad26.COV2.S at low or high dose, single or two shots; a few received placebo; per-sample allocation not given. Day 63 after the first vaccine or placebo injection was the time point for sampling.

J is TRBJ2-3 and V is TRBV12-3 or TRBV12-4, with D perhaps matching TRBD2 (6 bases). The origin of this receptor is a person aged 18 to 65 who received the Ad26.COV2.S COVID-19 vaccine or a placebo. The sample here was peripheral blood, taken in a trial of Ad26.COV2.S vaccine versus placebo. The DNA of the CDR3 is TGTGCCAGCAACCCGGAGGGGGATACGCAGTATTTT. This sequence encodes CASNPEGDTQYF.